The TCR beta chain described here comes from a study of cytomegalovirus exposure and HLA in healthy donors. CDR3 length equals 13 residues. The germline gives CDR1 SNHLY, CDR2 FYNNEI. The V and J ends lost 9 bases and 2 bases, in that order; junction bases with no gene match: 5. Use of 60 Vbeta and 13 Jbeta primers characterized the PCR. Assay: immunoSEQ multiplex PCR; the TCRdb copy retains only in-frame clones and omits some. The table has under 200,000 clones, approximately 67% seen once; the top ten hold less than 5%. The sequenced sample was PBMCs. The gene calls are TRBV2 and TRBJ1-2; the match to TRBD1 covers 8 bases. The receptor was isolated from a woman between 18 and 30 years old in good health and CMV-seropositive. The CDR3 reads CARMTGENYGYTF. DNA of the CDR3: TGTGCCAGAATGACAGGGGAGAACTATGGCTACACCTTC.